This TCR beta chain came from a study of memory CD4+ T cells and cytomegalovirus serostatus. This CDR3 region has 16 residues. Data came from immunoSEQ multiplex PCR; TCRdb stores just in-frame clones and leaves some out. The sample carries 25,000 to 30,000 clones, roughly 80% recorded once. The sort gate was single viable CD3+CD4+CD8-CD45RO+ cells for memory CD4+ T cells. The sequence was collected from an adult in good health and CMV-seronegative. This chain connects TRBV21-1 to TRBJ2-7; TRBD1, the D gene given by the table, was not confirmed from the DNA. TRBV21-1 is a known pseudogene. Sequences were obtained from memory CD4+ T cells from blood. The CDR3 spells CASRDRGRPPLYEQYF. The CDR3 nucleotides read TGTGCCTCCCGGGACAGGGGGCGCCCACCTCTCTACGAGCAGTACTTC.